The T cell receptor (beta chain) described here comes from a study of PD-1 blockade in classical Hodgkin lymphoma. Study-level findings and limits: Before treatment, complete responders showed about the same diversity as newly diagnosed patients. Reasons behind the repertoire differences stay unclear, perhaps disease activity or earlier therapy.

Described time point: cycle 4 day 1 (C4D1), after 6 weeks of nivolumab. Every patient had relapsed following autologous stem cell transplantation, and cohorts differed in brentuximab vedotin exposure. About this clone: The target antigen is unknown.

Sequenced by immunoSEQ multiplex PCR; TCRdb stores in-frame clones only, minus some. Among 20,000 to 25,000 clones listed, 60% to 80% were seen once. V shed 0 bases and J 4 bases; nucleotides not matched to a gene: 5. The germline gives CDR1 SGDLS, CDR2 YYNGEE. The CDR3 is 16 amino acids. The clonotype was recovered from a human donor with classical Hodgkin lymphoma. Sequencing used peripheral blood mononuclear cells (PBMCs), obtained before the fourth cycle of nivolumab. The rearrangement joins TRBV9 to TRBJ2-3; TRBD2 matches 10 bases. DNA for the CDR3: TGTGCCAGCAGCGTAGCAGCTAGCGGGGGATCAGATACGCAGTATTTT. It encodes CASSVAASGGSDTQYF.